The clone carrying this TCR beta chain was detected once. Its antigen is currently unknown. CDR3 length: 14 amino acids. J lost 6 bases, V lost 5 bases, and 3 bases had no gene match. Germline V gene data show CDR1 as ENHRY and CDR2 as SYGVKD. The sample comes from a study of T cell responses to AZD1222 COVID-19 vaccine. Study-level results: Reportedly, nearly half the spike-specific TCRs target unmutated variant regions. The CD4 TCRs associated with vaccination extended across spike and predominated at 160-218 and 743-854.

The table came from immunoSEQ multiplex PCR; TCRdb's copy has only in-frame clones and leaves some out. The sample records roughly 170,000 clones, around nine tenths being singletons. Sequencing used peripheral blood, obtained on day 0 of AZD1222 vaccination. This TCR was recovered from an adult in good health. The genes are TRBV10-3 and TRBJ2-2; 10 nucleotides match TRBD2. CDR3 amino acids: CAISLAGESGELFF. The CDR3 region has the DNA TGTGCCATCAGTCTAGCGGGGGAGTCCGGGGAGCTGTTTTTT.